Shown below are 14 T cell receptor beta chains from a single sample sequenced in a study of spatial heterogeneity in lung cancer. Regarding time point: sample taken at primary tumor resection. Whole-study results and caveats: Counts that tracked tumor mutation counts were those of expanded intratumoral alpha and beta TCRs.

TCRdb ran MiXCR on the 5' RACE reads and lists one entry per CDR3 protein. The sample includes 20,000 to 30,000 distinct CDR3 sequences, 8.8% of them seen just once. Antigens for these TCRs are unknown. Here the sequenced sample was lung tumor tissue, taken at surgery. The source is a male donor with early-stage non-small cell lung cancer.

This clonotype was recorded many times. The chain has TRBV6-2 or TRBV6-3 and TRBJ2-7; D remains unclear. Germline CDR1 and CDR2: MNHEY and SVGEGT. Trimming cost V 5 bases and J 2 bases, with 16 bases left between them. The CDR3 has 15 residues. This CDR3 is CASSPTGSRTYEQYF. In nucleotides, the CDR3 is TGTGCCAGCAGTCCTACCGGGTCCCGTACCTACGAGCAGTACTTC.

This clonotype has a handful of counts. The chain joins TRBV6-2 or TRBV6-3 to TRBJ2-7; 9 bases match TRBD2. Germline CDR1 is MNHEY and CDR2 is SVGEGT. Trimming took 7 bases from V and 6 from J; bases not matched to a gene: 10. The CDR3 spans 14 residues. The chain's CDR3 is CASTLLAGYPEQYF. The CDR3 coding sequence is TGTGCCAGCACCCTTCTAGCGGGATATCCCGAGCAGTACTTC.

This clonotype was observed a single time. The chain combines TRBV7-9 with TRBJ1-3, with no clear D. CDR3 length: 15 residues. In germline, CDR1 is SEHNR, CDR2 FQNEAQ (reference sequence). Trimming shortened V by 5 bases and J by 2 bases, and 13 bases separated the two germline ends. The CDR3 sequence: CASSQSPPTGNTIYF. CDR3 nucleotides: TGTGCCAGCAGCCAAAGTCCGCCAACTGGAAACACCATATATTTT.

The chain couples TRBV28 to TRBJ1-1; the D gene is possibly TRBD1 (5 bases). V gave up 8 bases and J gave up 5 bases, with 18 bases separating them. CDR3 size: 14 residues. Per germline, CDR1 MDHEN and CDR2 SYDVKM. CDR3 sequence (DNA): TGTGCCAGCGGCCCCGGGACGGGGAGGACTGAAGCTTTCTTT. Translating it yields CASGPGTGRTEAFF.

Relative to its sample, this clonotype is medium-sized. The V and J genes are TRBV7-3 and TRBJ2-2; possibly TRBD1 or TRBD2 for D (5 bases each). CDR3 length: 14 amino acids. V shed 5 bases and J shed 7 bases, with 14 bases lying between them. Germline V CDR1 and CDR2: SGHTA, FQGTGA. DNA of the CDR3: TGTGCCAGCAGCCAGCAGAGGGGTTACGGGGAGCTGTTTTTT. Its translation: CASSQQRGYGELFF.

This clonotype was found many times. The rearrangement links TRBV28 to TRBJ1-6, with D hard to call. Trimming took off 6 bases at V and 2 bases at J, with 11 bases between the two ends. Germline CDR1 is MDHEN and CDR2 is SYDVKM. CDR3 length equals 15 residues. CDR3 amino acids: CASRYLATYNSPLHF. The CDR3 DNA sequence: TGTGCCAGCAGGTACCTGGCCACCTATAATTCACCCCTCCACTTT.

In its sample, this clonotype was seen many times. An end of the junction does not agree with germline; a read error may underlie this. The chain employs TRBV29-1 and TRBJ2-4; either TRBD1 or TRBD2 may fit D (5 bases each). Germline V lookup: CDR1 SQVTM, CDR2 ANQGSEA. The CDR3 spans 11 residues. The CDR3 DNA follows: TGCAGCGTTGTAGTGGGGGAAGGTGGGGTCTTC. As protein: CSVVVGEGGVF.

This clonotype was found a few times. The chain employs TRBV12-3 or TRBV12-4 and TRBJ1-4; no firm D call. The CDR3 contains 13 residues. V lost 6 bases, J lost 8 bases, and 13 bases lay in between. The CDR3 region has the DNA TGTGCCAGCAGCTCCCCGCAGCCCGAAAAACTGTTTTTT. This gives the protein CASSSPQPEKLFF.

This clonotype appeared many times. As DNA, the CDR3 is TGTGCCAGCGGTTCGGACGCCTACGAGCAGTACTTC. It codes for CASGSDAYEQYF. V usage is TRBV2 and J usage is TRBJ2-7; D uncertain. Between the trimmed V and J ends, which lost 8 bases and 2 bases, there was a span of 10 bases. Looked up from germline, CDR1 is SNHLY and CDR2 is FYNNEI. CDR3 size: 12 residues.

By proportion, this clonotype is medium-sized (0.01 to 0.1%). This chain joins TRBV7-2 and TRBJ1-5; 7 bases are shared with TRBD1. After removal of 5 bases from V and 4 bases from J, the junction contained 5 bases not matched to a gene. Looked up from germline, CDR1 is SGHTA and CDR2 is FQGNSA. This CDR3 contains 14 residues. CDR3 region: CASSLGTVNQPQHF. The DNA of the CDR3 is TGTGCCAGCAGCCTGGGGACAGTAAATCAGCCCCAGCATTTT. The full variable domain, in which reference TRBV7-2 and TRBJ1-5 provide the parts outside the CDR3, is GAGVSQSPSNKVTEKGKDVELRCDPISGHTALYWYRQSLGQGLEFLIYFQGNSAPDKSGLPSDRFSAERTGGSVSTLTIQRTQQEDSAVYLCASSLGTVNQPQHFGDGTRLSIL.

The table lists this clonotype with a few counts. The CDR3 nucleotides are TGCAGTGCTAGGGCTTTAGCGGGAGTTTATGAGCAGTTCTTC. Protein product: CSARALAGVYEQFF. V gene TRBV20-1 combines with J gene TRBJ2-1; 9 nucleotides line up with TRBD2. Germline CDR1 DFQATT, CDR2 SNEGSKA (reference sequence). The CDR3 sequence is 14 residues long. V was clipped by 3 bases and J by 8 bases; unmatched bases: 8.

This clonotype was seen at least ten times. This rearrangement joins TRBV2 to TRBJ2-7; D could derive from TRBD1 or TRBD2 (5 bases each). This CDR3 has 11 amino acids. Deletions cut 5 bases from V and 9 bases from J, with 11 bases between. Germline CDR1 is SNHLY and CDR2 is FYNNEI. The CDR3 here is CASSRGERQYF. CDR3 bases: TGTGCCAGCAGTAGAGGGGAGAGGCAGTACTTC. Based on the CDR3 plus reference TRBV2 and TRBJ2-7, the full variable domain is EPEVTQTPSHQVTQMGQEVILRCVPISNHLYFYWYRQILGQKVEFLVSFYNNEISEKSEIFDDQFSVERPDGSNFTLKIRSTKLEDSAMYFCASSRGERQYFGPGTRLTVT.

This clonotype is labeled large. CDR3 region: CAISARRGETNYGYTF. In DNA form, the CDR3 reads TGTGCCATCAGTGCGAGGAGGGGAGAAACTAACTATGGCTACACCTTC. V and J are TRBV10-3 and TRBJ1-2; a possible D gene is TRBD1 (5 bases). V lost 4 bases to trimming and J lost 0 bases, with 15 bases between them. The CDR3 runs 16 residues. In germline, CDR1 is ENHRY, CDR2 SYGVKD.

This clonotype was observed many times. This rearrangement joins TRBV28 to TRBJ1-1, with D possibly TRBD1 on 5 matching bases. The V end was cut by 4 bases, the J end by 3 bases, with 18 bases between. The germline V gene encodes CDR1 MDHEN and CDR2 SYDVKM. The CDR3 consists of 16 residues. CDR3 residues: CASSSLGEILYTEAFF. The CDR3 DNA reads TGTGCCAGCAGTTCCTTGGGGGAGATCCTTTACACTGAAGCTTTCTTT.